This entry describes one TCR beta chain. This specimen belongs to a study of blood T cell repertoires in COVID-19. Assay used: immunoSEQ multiplex PCR; TCRdb lists only in-frame clones, some missing. The table includes about 160,000 clones, 85% to 90% detected once. The source material was peripheral blood. The TCR was taken from a woman in her seventies with COVID-19, enrolled during active disease.

Written as DNA, the CDR3 is TGTGCCAGCAGCCCCCTCGCGGAGGACACCGGGGAGCTGTTTTTT. Translating it yields CASSPLAEDTGELFF. This chain links TRBV25-1 with TRBJ2-2; possible D gene TRBD2, 5 bases. The CDR3 totals 15 residues. CDR1 MGHDK and CDR2 SYGVNS come from the germline V gene. Trimming pared 6 bases from V and 3 bases from J, leaving 14 bases between.